This TCR beta chain is drawn from a study of beta chain features in type 1 diabetes. The isolated RNA, all of it, was reverse transcribed, so expressed TCRB transcripts were what got sequenced. Sequencing was performed with immunoSEQ multiplex PCR; in TCRdb, only in-frame clones are kept and a portion is missing. In the table there are under 800,000 clones, about 16% of which are singletons. Study-level findings and limits: The study found fewer insertions and more deletions at VDJ junctions in type 1 diabetes patients.

A sort by CD45RO/CCR7/CD25/CD127/CD95/CD27 yielded CD4+ naive, central memory, regulatory and stem cell-like memory cells. A remark on this clone: Its antigen remains unidentified.

The clonotype comes from a man aged 18 to 30 in good health. Material: naive CD4+ T cells from blood.

DNA of the CDR3: TGTGCCAGCAGTCCCACGGTTGCAACTAATGAAAAACTGTTTTTT. Its translation is CASSPTVATNEKLFF. This rearrangement joins TRBV27 to TRBJ1-4; D gene unclear. The CDR3 runs 15 residues. V lost 5 bases to trimming and J lost 0 bases, with 10 bases between them. Germline CDR1 and CDR2: MNHEY and SMNVEV (reference sequence).